The entry below describes one T cell receptor (beta chain). Its target is not known. Using immunoSEQ multiplex PCR, the repertoire was profiled, and TCRdb retains in-frame clones only, with some absent. The top ten hold under 2% of the sample, which has around 130,000 clones, about 90% seen once. Germline V CDR1 and CDR2: SNHLY, FYNNEI. V lost 6 bases to trimming and J lost 1 base; unmatched junction nucleotides: 2. The CDR3 spans 14 residues. This record comes from a study of T cell responses to AZD1222 COVID-19 vaccine. General study findings and limits: Just five or six AZD1222 recipients were seropositive at baseline. No repertoire was sampled before or during the peak T cell response, only after it. Rises in breadth and depth of Spike-specific TCRs came after two AZD1222 doses. Among the donors, most were white British and more were female, and clonal diversity was possibly underestimated.

This receptor was obtained from an adult who received the AZD1222 COVID-19 vaccine. The genes are TRBV2 and TRBJ1-1, with 10 nucleotides matching TRBD1. Here the sequenced sample was peripheral blood, taken 28 days after the second AZD1222 dose. This chain's CDR3 is CASSGQGGNTEAFF. DNA of the CDR3: TGTGCCAGCAGCGGACAGGGGGGGAACACTGAAGCTTTCTTT.